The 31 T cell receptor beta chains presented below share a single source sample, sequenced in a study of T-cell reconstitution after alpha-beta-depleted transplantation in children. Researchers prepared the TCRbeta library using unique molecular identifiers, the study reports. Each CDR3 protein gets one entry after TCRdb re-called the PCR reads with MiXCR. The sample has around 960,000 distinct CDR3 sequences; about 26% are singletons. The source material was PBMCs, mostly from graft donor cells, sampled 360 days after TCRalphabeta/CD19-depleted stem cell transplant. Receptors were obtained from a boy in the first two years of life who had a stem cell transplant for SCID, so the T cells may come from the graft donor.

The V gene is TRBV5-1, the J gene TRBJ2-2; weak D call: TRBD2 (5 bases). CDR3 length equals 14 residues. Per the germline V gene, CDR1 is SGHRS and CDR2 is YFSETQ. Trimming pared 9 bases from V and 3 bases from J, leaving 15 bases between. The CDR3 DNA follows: TGCGCCACCGCCGCCTTGGACTACACCGGGGAGCTGTTTTTT. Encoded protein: CATAALDYTGELFF.

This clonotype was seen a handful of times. The CDR3: CATRDSHNEQFF. The CDR3 nucleotides read TGTGCCACCAGGGACAGCCACAATGAGCAGTTCTTC. The rearrangement uses TRBV24-1 and TRBJ2-1; tentatively, D is TRBD1 (6 bases). The germline V and J ends were trimmed by 7 bases and 5 bases, with 8 bases remaining between them. Germline V CDR1 and CDR2: KGHDR, SFDVKD. This CDR3 comprises 12 residues.

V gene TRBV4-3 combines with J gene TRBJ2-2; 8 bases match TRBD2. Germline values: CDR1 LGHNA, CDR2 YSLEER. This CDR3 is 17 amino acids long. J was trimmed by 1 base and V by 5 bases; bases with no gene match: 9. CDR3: CASSEAWLAGNTGELFF. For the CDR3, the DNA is TGCGCCAGCAGCGAAGCATGGCTAGCGGGGAACACCGGGGAGCTGTTTTTT.

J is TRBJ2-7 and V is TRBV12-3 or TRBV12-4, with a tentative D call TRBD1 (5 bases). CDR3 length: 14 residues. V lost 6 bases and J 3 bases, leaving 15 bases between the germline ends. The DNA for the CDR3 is TGTGCCAGCAGGCAGGGAAACGGTCTCTACGAGCAGTACTTC. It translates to CASRQGNGLYEQYF.

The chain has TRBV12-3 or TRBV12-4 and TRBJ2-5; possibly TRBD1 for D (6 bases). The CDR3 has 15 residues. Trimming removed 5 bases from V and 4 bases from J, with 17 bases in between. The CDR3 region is CASSPTGQNGETQYF. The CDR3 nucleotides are TGTGCCAGCAGTCCGACCGGACAGAACGGAGAGACCCAGTACTTC.

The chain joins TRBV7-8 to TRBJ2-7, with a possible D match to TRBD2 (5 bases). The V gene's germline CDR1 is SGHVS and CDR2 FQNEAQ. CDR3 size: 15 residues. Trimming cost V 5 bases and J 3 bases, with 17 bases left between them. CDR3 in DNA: TGTGCCAGCAGCCCCCGCGTAGGGAGTAGCTACGAGCAGTACTTC. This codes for CASSPRVGSSYEQYF.

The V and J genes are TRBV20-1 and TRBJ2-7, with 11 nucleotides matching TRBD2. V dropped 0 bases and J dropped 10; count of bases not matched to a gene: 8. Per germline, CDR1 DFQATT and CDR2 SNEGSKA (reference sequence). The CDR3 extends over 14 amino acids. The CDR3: CSARERTSGLSQYF. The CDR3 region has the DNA TGCAGTGCTAGAGAGAGGACTAGCGGGCTCTCACAGTACTTC.

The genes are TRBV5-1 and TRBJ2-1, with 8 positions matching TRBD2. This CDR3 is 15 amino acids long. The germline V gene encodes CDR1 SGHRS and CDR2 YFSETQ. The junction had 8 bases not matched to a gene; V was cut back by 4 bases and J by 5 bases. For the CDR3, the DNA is TGCGCCAGCAGCCGGTTTGGGCGGGGGGACAATGAGCAGTTCTTC. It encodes CASSRFGRGDNEQFF.

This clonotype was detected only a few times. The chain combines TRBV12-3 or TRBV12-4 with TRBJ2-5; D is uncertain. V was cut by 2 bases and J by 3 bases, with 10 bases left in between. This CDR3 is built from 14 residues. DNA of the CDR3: TGTGCCAGCAGTTTAATTCCTGGGGAAGAGACCCAGTACTTC. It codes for CASSLIPGEETQYF.

CDR3 sequence (DNA): TGTGCCAGCAGCAACCTGGGACAGCCTACCGGGGAGCTGTTTTTT. Amino acid sequence: CASSNLGQPTGELFF. The V gene is TRBV21-1, the J gene TRBJ2-2; TRBD1 was called by the table and not checked on the DNA. TRBV21-1 is annotated as a pseudogene. The CDR3 covers 15 residues.

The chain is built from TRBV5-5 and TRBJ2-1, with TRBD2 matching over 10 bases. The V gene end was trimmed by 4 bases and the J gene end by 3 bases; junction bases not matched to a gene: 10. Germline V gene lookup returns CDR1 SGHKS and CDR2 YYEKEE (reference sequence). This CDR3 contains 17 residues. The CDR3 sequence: CASSPVTSSGGYNEQFF. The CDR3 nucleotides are TGTGCCAGCAGCCCAGTCACCTCTAGCGGGGGCTACAATGAGCAGTTCTTC.

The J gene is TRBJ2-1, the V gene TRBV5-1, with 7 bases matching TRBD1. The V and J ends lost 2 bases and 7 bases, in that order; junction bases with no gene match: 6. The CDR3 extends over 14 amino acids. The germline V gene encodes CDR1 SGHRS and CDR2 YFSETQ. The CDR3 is CASSLQGMGNEQFF. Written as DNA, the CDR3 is TGCGCCAGCAGCTTACAGGGGATGGGTAATGAGCAGTTCTTC.

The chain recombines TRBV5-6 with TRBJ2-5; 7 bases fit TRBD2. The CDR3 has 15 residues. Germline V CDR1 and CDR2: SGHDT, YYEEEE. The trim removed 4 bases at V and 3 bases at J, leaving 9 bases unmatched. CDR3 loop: CASSLPPGREETQYF. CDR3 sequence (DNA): TGTGCCAGCAGCCTCCCGCCGGGGAGGGAAGAGACCCAGTACTTC.

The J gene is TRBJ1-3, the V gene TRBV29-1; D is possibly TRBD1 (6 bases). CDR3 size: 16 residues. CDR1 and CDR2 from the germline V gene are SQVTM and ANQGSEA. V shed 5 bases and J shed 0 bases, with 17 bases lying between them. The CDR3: CSVYAGVDDSGNTIYF. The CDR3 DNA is TGCAGCGTTTACGCAGGGGTTGATGACTCTGGAAACACCATATATTTT.

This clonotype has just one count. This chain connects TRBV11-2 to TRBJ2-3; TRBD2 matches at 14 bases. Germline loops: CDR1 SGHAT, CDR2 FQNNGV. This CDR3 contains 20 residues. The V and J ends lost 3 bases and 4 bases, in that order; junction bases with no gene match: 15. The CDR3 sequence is CASSFPAPGLAGVGADTQYF. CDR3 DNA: TGTGCCAGCAGCTTCCCCGCCCCGGGACTAGCGGGGGTCGGGGCAGATACGCAGTATTTT.

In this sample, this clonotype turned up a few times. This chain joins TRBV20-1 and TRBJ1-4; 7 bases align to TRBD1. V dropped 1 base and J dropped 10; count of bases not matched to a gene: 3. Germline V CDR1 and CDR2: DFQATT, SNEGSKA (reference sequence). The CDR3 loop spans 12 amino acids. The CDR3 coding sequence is TGCAGTGCTAGAGGGTCAGGGGGAAAACTGTTTTTT. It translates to CSARGSGGKLFF.

CDR3 in amino acids: CASSPATYNEQFF. The CDR3 DNA follows: TGTGCCAGCAGTCCGGCCACCTACAATGAGCAGTTCTTC. J is TRBJ2-1 and V is TRBV6-5, with D uncertain. The germline V gene encodes CDR1 MNHEY and CDR2 SVGAGI. The CDR3 length is 13 residues. The V end lost 5 bases, the J end lost 2 bases, and 7 bases lay between the germline ends.

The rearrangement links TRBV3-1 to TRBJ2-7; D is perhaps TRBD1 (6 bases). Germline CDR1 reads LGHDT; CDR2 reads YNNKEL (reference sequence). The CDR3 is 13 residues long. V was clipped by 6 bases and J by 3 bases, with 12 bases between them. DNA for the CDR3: TGTGCCAGCAGTCGACAGGTGGGCTACGAGCAGTACTTC. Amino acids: CASSRQVGYEQYF.

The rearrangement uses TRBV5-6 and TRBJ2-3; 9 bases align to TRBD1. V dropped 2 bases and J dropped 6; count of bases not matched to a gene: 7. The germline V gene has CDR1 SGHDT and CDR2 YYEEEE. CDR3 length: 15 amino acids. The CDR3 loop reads CASSFMDRGLDTQYF. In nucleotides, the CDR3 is TGTGCCAGCAGCTTCATGGACAGGGGCCTGGATACGCAGTATTTT. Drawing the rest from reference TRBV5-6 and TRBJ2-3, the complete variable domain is DAGVTQSPTHLIKTRGQQVTLRCSPKSGHDTVSWYQQALGQGPQFIFQYYEEEERQRGNFPDRFSGHQFPNYSSELNVNALLLGDSALYLCASSFMDRGLDTQYFGPGTRLTVL.

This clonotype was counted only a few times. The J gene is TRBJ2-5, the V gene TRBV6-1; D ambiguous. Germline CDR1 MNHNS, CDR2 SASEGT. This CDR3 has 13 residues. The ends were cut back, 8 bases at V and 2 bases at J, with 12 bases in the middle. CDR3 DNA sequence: TGTGCCAGCGCTAAGGGAAAACAAGAGACCCAGTACTTC. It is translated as CASAKGKQETQYF.

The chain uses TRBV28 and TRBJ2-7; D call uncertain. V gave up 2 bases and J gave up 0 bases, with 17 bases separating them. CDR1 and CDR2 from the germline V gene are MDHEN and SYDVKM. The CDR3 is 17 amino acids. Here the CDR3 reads CASSLILLPEISYEQYF. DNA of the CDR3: TGTGCCAGCAGTTTAATTTTATTACCGGAGATCTCCTACGAGCAGTACTTC.

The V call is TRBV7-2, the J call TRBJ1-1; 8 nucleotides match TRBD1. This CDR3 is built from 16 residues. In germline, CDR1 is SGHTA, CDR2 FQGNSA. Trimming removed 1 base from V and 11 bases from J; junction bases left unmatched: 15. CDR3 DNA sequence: TGTGCCAGCAGCTTAGAGCTTGCCAGGGGGCATGGGTCGGCTTTCTTT. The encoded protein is CASSLELARGHGSAFF.

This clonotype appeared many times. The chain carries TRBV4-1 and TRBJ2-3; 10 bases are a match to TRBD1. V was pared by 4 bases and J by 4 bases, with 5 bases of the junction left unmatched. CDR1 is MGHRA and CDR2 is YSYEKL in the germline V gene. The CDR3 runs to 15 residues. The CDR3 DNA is TGCGCCAGCAGCCGACCGGGACAGGGGTCAGATACGCAGTATTTT. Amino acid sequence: CASSRPGQGSDTQYF.

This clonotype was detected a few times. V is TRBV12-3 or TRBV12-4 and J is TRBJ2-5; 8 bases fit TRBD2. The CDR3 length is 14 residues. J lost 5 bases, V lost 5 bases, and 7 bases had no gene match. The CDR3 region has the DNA TGTGCCAGCAGTCGACTAGCGAGGGGGGAGACCCAGTACTTC. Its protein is CASSRLARGETQYF.

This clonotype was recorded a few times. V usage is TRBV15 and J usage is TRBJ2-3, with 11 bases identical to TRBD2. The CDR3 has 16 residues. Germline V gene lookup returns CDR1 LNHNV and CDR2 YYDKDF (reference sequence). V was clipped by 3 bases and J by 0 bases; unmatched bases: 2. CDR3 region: CATSRGLADSTDTQYF. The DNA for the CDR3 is TGTGCCACCAGCAGGGGACTAGCGGATAGCACAGATACGCAGTATTTT.

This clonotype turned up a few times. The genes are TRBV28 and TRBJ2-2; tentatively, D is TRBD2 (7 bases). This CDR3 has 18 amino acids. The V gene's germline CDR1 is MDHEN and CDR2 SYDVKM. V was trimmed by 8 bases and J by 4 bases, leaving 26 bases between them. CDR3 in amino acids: CASQPPLRGAIATGELFF. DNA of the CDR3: TGTGCCAGCCAACCCCCCCTCCGGGGGGCTATTGCCACCGGGGAGCTGTTTTTT. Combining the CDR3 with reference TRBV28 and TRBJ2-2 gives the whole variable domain DVKVTQSSRYLVKRTGEKVFLECVQDMDHENMFWYRQDPGLGLRLIYFSYDVKMKEKGDIPEGYSVSREKKERFSLILESASTNQTSMYLCASQPPLRGAIATGELFFGEGSRLTVL.

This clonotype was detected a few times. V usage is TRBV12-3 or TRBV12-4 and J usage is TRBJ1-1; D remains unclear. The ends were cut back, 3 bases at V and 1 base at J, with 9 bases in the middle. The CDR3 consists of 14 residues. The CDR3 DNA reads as TGTGCCAGCAGTTTCTGGAAGAAGAACACTGAAGCTTTCTTT. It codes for CASSFWKKNTEAFF.

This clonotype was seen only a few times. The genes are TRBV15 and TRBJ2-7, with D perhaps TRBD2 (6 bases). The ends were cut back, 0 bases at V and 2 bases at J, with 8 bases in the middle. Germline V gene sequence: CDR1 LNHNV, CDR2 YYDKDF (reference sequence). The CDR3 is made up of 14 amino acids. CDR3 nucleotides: TGTGCCACCAGCAGAGAGGGGGGAGCCTACGAGCAGTACTTC. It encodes CATSREGGAYEQYF.

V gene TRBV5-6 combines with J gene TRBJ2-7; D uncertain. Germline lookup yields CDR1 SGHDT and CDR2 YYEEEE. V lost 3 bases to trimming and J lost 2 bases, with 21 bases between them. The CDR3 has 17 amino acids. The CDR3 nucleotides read TGTGCCAGCAGCTCCTTACCCTACACGTTCACGGCCTACGAGCAGTACTTC. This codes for CASSSLPYTFTAYEQYF.

The CDR3 nucleotides are TGTGCCAGCAGCCCCCGTCGGGTCCAGGCAGCTTTCTTT. It specifies CASSPRRVQAAFF. The chain couples TRBV6-1 to TRBJ1-1; D gene ambiguous. Trimming took off 6 bases at V and 10 bases at J, with 18 bases between the two ends. The V gene's germline CDR1 is MNHNS and CDR2 SASEGT. The CDR3 covers 13 residues.

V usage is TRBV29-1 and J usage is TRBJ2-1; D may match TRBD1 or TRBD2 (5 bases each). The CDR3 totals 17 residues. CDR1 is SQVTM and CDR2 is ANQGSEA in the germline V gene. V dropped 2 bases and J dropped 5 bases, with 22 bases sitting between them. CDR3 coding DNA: TGCAGCGTTGAAATGCAGGGTAAGGGGAGAAAAAACAATGAGCAGTTCTTC. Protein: CSVEMQGKGRKNNEQFF.